Each of the 9 T cell receptor beta chains below was sequenced from the same sample in a study of early T cells in non-severe SARS-CoV-2 infection. MiXCR was run by TCRdb on the 5' RACE reads, yielding one entry per CDR3 protein. The sample includes 65,000 to 85,000 distinct CDR3 sequences, over 10% of them seen just once. Material for sequencing was whole blood. The receptor set was obtained from an adult who was a healthcare worker with PCR-confirmed SARS-CoV-2 infection or an uninfected control (not recorded which).

This clonotype was seen many times. This rearrangement joins TRBV7-9 to TRBJ2-7, with D possibly matching TRBD2 (6 bases). Trimming left V 10 bases short and J 4 bases short, with 11 bases between. The length of the CDR3 is 11 residues. The germline CDR1 and CDR2 sequences are SEHNR and FQNEAQ (reference sequence). The CDR3 loop is CATQSGYEQYF. The CDR3 bases are TGTGCCACCCAAAGCGGGTACGAGCAGTACTTC.

There are many counts of this clonotype. The CDR3 bases are TGTGCCAGCAGCCCGCCGGACAGGAAGAACACCGGGGAGCTGTTTTTT. It specifies CASSPPDRKNTGELFF. This rearrangement joins TRBV7-9 to TRBJ2-2, with 7 bases that match TRBD1. This CDR3 region has 16 residues. Per the germline V gene, CDR1 is SEHNR and CDR2 is FQNEAQ (reference sequence). The V gene end was trimmed by 5 bases and the J gene end by 1 base; junction bases not matched to a gene: 7.

The chain uses TRBV19 and TRBJ1-5, with 9 bases identical to TRBD1. From germline, CDR1 is LNHDA and CDR2 SQIVND (reference sequence). Unmatched junction bases numbered 4, after V lost 2 bases and J lost 5 bases. This CDR3 has 15 residues. This CDR3 reads CASSIPGQGDQPQHF. The CDR3 DNA follows: TGTGCCAGTAGTATACCGGGACAGGGAGATCAGCCCCAGCATTTT.

This clonotype was found many times. This chain uses TRBV3-1 with TRBJ2-1, with 7 bases lining up with TRBD2. Losses at the gene ends were 4 bases for V and 0 bases for J; bases not matched to a gene: 6. The germline V gene has CDR1 LGHDT and CDR2 YNNKEL (reference sequence). The CDR3 is made up of 16 amino acids. DNA for the CDR3: TGTGCCAGCAGCCTACGACTAGCACTCTCCTACAATGAGCAGTTCTTC. Translated, it gives CASSLRLALSYNEQFF.

The J gene is TRBJ2-5, the V gene TRBV12-3 or TRBV12-4; D assignment may be TRBD1 or TRBD2 (5 bases each). The CDR3 is made up of 13 amino acids. V gave up 3 bases and J gave up 3 bases, with 8 bases separating them. CDR3 protein: CASSFGGKETQYF. The CDR3, as DNA: TGTGCCAGCAGTTTTGGGGGAAAAGAGACCCAGTACTTC.

This clonotype was counted between two and nine times. In DNA, the CDR3 is TGTGCCAGTAGTATTCTAGCGGGAGGGGACAATGAGCAGTTCTTC. This gives the protein CASSILAGGDNEQFF. The chain couples TRBV19 to TRBJ2-1; 12 bases match TRBD2. The ends lost 3 bases at V and 5 bases at J; junction bases unmatched: 2. The CDR3 runs 15 residues. Germline-derived CDR1 and CDR2 are LNHDA and SQIVND (reference sequence).

This clonotype came up many times. J is TRBJ2-3 and V is TRBV7-6; tentative D call: TRBD1 (6 bases). The CDR3 runs 17 residues. V was trimmed by 3 bases and J by 2 bases, leaving 18 bases between them. Germline assignment: CDR1 SGHVS and CDR2 FNYEAQ. CDR3 DNA sequence: TGTGCCAGCAGCTTCCCGGAGTTTGGGGGCGACACAGATACGCAGTATTTT. It specifies CASSFPEFGGDTDTQYF.

V is TRBV3-1 and J is TRBJ2-3; 14 nucleotides match TRBD2. CDR1 is LGHDT, CDR2 YNNKEL, per germline (reference sequence). The V and J ends lost 4 bases and 4 bases, in that order; junction bases with no gene match: 4. The length of the CDR3 is 16 residues. CDR3 DNA sequence: TGTGCCAGCAGCCCGTGGACTAGCGGGGGGCCAGATACGCAGTATTTT. It yields the protein CASSPWTSGGPDTQYF.

The V and J genes are TRBV9 and TRBJ2-2; no clear D gene. The CDR3 spans 13 residues. V was shortened by 0 bases and J by 4 bases, with 4 bases between the two germline ends. CDR1 is SGDLS, CDR2 YYNGEE, per germline. In DNA, the CDR3 is TGTGCCAGCAGCGTAGGGGGCACCGGGGAGCTGTTTTTT. It yields the protein CASSVGGTGELFF.